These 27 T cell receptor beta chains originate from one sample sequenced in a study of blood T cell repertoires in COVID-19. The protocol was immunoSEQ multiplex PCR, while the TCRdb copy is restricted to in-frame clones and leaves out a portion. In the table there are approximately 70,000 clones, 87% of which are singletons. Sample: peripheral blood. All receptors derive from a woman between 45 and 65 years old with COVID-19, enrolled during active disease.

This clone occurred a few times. As DNA, the CDR3 is TGTGCCAGCGCTAGCGGGATTTACGAGCAGTACTTC. This encodes CASASGIYEQYF. The chain employs TRBV7-9 and TRBJ2-7; 9 bases align to TRBD2. V lost 8 bases, J lost 4 bases, and 3 bases stayed unmatched. The germline CDR1 and CDR2 sequences are SEHNR and FQNEAQ (reference sequence). The CDR3 is 12 residues long.

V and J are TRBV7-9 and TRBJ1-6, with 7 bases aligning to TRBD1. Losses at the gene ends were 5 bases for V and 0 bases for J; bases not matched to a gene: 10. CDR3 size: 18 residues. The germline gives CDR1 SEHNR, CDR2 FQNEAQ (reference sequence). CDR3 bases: TGTGCCAGCAGCACCACGGACAGGATCAGCTCCTATAATTCACCCCTCCACTTT. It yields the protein CASSTTDRISSYNSPLHF.

The CDR3, as DNA: TGTGCCAGCAGCCTTTCGGGCCCGGGAGTCAGCTCCTACAATGAGCAGTTCTTC. Its translation is CASSLSGPGVSSYNEQFF. J is TRBJ2-1 and V is TRBV5-6; maybe TRBD2 (6 bases). Trimming pared 4 bases from V and 0 bases from J, leaving 20 bases between. This CDR3 contains 18 residues. CDR1 and CDR2 from the germline V gene are SGHDT and YYEEEE. Looking up the rest from reference TRBV5-6 and TRBJ2-1 gives the full variable domain: DAGVTQSPTHLIKTRGQQVTLRCSPKSGHDTVSWYQQALGQGPQFIFQYYEEEERQRGNFPDRFSGHQFPNYSSELNVNALLLGDSALYLCASSLSGPGVSSYNEQFFGPGTRLTVL.

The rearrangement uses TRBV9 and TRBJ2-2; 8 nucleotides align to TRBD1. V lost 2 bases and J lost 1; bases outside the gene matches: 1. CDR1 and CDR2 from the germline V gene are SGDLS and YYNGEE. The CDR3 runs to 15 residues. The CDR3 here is CASSVRGQNTGELFF. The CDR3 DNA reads TGTGCCAGCAGCGTCAGGGGGCAGAACACCGGGGAGCTGTTTTTT.

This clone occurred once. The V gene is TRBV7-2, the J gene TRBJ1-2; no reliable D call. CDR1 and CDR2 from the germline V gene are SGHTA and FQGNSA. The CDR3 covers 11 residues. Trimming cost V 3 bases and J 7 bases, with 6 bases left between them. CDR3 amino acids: CASSFVGGYTF. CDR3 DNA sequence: TGTGCCAGCAGCTTTGTCGGTGGCTACACCTTC.

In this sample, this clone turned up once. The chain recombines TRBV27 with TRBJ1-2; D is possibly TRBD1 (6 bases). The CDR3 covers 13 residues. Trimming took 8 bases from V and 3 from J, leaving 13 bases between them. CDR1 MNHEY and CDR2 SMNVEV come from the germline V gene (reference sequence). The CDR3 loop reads CASWGGQYYGYTF. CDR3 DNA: TGTGCCAGCTGGGGGGGCCAGTACTATGGCTACACCTTC.

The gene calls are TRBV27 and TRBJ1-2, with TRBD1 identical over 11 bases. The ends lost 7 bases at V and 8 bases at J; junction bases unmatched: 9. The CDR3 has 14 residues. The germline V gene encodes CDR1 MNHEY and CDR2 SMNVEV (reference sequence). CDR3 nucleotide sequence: TGTGCCAGCAAGTCCGGGACAGGGGGGCGAGGCTACACCTTC. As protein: CASKSGTGGRGYTF.

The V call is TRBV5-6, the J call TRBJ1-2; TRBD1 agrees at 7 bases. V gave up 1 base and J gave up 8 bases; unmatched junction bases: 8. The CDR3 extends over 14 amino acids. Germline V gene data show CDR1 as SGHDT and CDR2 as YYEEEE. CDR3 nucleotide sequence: TGTGCCAGCAGCTTGACAGGGGAATCGATCGGCTACACCTTC. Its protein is CASSLTGESIGYTF. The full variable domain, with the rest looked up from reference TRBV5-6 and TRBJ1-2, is DAGVTQSPTHLIKTRGQQVTLRCSPKSGHDTVSWYQQALGQGPQFIFQYYEEEERQRGNFPDRFSGHQFPNYSSELNVNALLLGDSALYLCASSLTGESIGYTFGSGTRLTVV.

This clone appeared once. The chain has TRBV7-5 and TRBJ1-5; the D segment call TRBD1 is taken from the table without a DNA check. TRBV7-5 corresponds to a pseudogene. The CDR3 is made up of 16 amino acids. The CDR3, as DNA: TGTGCCAGAAGCTTTAAACAGGGGTATAGCAATCAGCCCCAGCATTTT. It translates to CARSFKQGYSNQPQHF.

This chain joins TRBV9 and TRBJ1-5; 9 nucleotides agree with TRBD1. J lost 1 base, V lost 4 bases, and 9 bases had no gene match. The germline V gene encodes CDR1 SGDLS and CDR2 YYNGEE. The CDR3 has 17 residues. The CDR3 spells CASSPGTGRNSNQPQHF. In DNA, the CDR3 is TGTGCCAGCAGCCCCGGGACAGGGAGAAACAGCAATCAGCCCCAGCATTTT. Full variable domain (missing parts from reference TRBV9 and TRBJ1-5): DSGVTQTPKHLITATGQRVTLRCSPRSGDLSVYWYQQSLDQGLQFLIQYYNGEERAKGNILERFSAQQFPDLHSELNLSSLELGDSALYFCASSPGTGRNSNQPQHFGDGTRLSIL.

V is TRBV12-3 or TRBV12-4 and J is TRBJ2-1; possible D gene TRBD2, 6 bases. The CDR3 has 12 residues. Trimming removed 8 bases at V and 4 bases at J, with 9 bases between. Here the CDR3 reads CASSAGYNEQFF. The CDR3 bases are TGTGCCAGCTCAGCGGGTTACAATGAGCAGTTCTTC.

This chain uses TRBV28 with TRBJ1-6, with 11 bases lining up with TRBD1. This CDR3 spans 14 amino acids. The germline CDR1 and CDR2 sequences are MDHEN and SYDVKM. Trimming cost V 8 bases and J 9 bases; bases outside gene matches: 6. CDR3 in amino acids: CASGTGGKGSPLHF. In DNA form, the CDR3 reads TGTGCCAGCGGGACAGGGGGAAAGGGTTCACCCCTCCACTTT.

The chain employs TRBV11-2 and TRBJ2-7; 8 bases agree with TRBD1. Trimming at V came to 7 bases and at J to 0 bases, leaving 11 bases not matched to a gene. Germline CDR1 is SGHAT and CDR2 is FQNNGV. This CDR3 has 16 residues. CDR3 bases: TGTGCCAGCACCCCTCCCCGGGACAGGTTCTCCTACGAGCAGTACTTC. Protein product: CASTPPRDRFSYEQYF.

CDR3 region: CASSLRSGQPQHF. The CDR3 bases are TGTGCCAGCAGCTTAAGGAGCGGACAGCCCCAGCATTTT. The chain is built from TRBV11-3 and TRBJ1-5; no clear D gene. V was clipped by 2 bases and J by 7 bases, with 9 bases between them. Germline CDR1 reads SGHNT; CDR2 reads YENEEA. This CDR3 contains 13 residues.

The CDR3 sequence: CASSRGAGTGDYEQYF. As DNA, the CDR3 is TGTGCCAGCAGCCGCGGCGCCGGGACAGGTGACTACGAGCAGTACTTC. The gene calls are TRBV3-1 (or the pseudogene TRBV3-2) and TRBJ2-7; TRBD1 matches 8 bases. V lost 4 bases to trimming and J lost 3 bases; unmatched junction nucleotides: 11. The CDR3 spans 16 residues. Germline CDR1 LGHDT, CDR2 YNNKEL (reference sequence).

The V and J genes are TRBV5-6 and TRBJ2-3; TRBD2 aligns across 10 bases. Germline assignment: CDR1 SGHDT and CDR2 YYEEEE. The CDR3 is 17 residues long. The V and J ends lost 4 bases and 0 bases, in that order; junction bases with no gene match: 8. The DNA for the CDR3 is TGTGCCAGCAGCCCCCCCGGGACTAGCGTAAGCACAGATACGCAGTATTTT. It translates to CASSPPGTSVSTDTQYF.

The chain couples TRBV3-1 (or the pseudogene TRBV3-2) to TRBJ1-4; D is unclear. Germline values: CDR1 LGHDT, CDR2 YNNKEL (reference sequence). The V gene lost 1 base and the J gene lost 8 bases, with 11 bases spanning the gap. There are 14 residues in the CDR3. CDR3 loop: CASSQVRSLEKLFF. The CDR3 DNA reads TGTGCCAGCAGCCAAGTCCGGTCACTCGAAAAACTGTTTTTT.

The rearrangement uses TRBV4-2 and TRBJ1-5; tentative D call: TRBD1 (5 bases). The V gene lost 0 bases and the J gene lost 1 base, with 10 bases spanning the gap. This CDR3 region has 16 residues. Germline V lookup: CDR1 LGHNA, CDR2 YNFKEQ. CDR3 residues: CASSQDRGSSNQPQHF. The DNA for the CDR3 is TGTGCCAGCAGCCAAGATCGGGGGTCCAGCAATCAGCCCCAGCATTTT.

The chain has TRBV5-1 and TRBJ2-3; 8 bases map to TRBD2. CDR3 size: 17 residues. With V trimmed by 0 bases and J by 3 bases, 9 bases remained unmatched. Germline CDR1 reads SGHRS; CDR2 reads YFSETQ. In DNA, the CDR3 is TGCGCCAGCAGCTTGGTCGAAGTCACTAGCGGTACAGATACGCAGTATTTT. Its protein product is CASSLVEVTSGTDTQYF.

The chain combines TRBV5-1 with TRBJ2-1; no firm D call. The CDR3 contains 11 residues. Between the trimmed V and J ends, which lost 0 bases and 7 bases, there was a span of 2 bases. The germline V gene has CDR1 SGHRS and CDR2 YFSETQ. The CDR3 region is CASSLANEQFF. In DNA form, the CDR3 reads TGCGCCAGCAGCTTGGCAAATGAGCAGTTCTTC.

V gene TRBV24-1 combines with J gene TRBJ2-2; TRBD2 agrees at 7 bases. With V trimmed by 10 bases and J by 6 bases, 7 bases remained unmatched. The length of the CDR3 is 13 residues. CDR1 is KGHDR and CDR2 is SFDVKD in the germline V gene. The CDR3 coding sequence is TGTGCCACTAGGCGCGGGGGTTCCGGGGAGCTGTTTTTT. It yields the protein CATRRGGSGELFF.

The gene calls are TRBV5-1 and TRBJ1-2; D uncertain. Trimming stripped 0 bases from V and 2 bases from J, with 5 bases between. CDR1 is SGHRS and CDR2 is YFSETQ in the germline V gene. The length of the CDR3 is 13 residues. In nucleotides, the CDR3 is TGCGCCAGCAGCTTGGCGGGGAACTATGGCTACACCTTC. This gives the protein CASSLAGNYGYTF.

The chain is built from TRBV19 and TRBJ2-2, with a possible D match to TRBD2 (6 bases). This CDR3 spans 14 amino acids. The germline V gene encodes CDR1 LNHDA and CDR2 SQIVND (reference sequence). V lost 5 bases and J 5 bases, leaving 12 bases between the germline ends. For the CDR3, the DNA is TGTGCCAGTAGTGGGGCCGCGGGGACCGGGGAGCTGTTTTTT. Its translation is CASSGAAGTGELFF.

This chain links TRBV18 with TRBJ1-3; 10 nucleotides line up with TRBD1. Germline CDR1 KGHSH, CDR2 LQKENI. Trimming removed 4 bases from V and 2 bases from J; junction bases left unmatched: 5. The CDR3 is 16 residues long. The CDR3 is CASSLLGQGAGNTIYF. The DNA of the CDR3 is TGTGCCAGCTCACTACTCGGACAGGGGGCTGGAAACACCATATATTTT.

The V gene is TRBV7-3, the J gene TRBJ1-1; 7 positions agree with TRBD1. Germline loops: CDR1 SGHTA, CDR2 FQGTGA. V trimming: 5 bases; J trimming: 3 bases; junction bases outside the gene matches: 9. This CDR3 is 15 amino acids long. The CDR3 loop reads CASSARDRDHTEAFF. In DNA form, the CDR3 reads TGTGCCAGCAGCGCCCGTGACAGGGATCACACTGAAGCTTTCTTT. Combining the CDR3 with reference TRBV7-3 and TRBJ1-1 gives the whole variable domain GAGVSQTPSNKVTEKGKYVELRCDPISGHTALYWYRQSLGQGPEFLIYFQGTGAADDSGLPNDRFFAVRPEGSVSTLKIQRTERGDSAVYLCASSARDRDHTEAFFGQGTRLTVV.

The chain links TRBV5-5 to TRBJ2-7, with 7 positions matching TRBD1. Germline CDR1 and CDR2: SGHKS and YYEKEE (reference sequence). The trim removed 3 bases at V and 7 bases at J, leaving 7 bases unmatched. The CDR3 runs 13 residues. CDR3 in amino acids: CASSSTGEFEQYF. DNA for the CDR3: TGTGCCAGCAGCTCAACAGGGGAATTTGAGCAGTACTTC.

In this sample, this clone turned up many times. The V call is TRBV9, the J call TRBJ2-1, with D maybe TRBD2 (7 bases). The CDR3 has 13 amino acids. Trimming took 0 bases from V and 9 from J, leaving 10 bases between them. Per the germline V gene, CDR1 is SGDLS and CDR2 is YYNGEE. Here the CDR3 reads CASSVGGGTEQFF. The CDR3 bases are TGTGCCAGCAGCGTAGGGGGGGGCACTGAGCAGTTCTTC.